This T cell receptor (beta chain) was recovered during a study of OX40 agonist ivuxolimab in advanced cancers. Background on the study: Among those enrolled, mean age was approximately 60 years (range about 23 to 90) and over 70% were male.

Of note for this clone: What it recognizes is unknown.

Whole-study findings and limits: On average, CD8+ T cells showed a greater number of expanded clones than CD4+. At doses 0.1 to 3.0 mg/kg, CD4+ and CD8+ clones expanded.

Measured with immunoSEQ multiplex PCR; TCRdb has only the in-frame clones, and not every one. This table has about 82,000 clones, over 75% appearing once. Germline V gene lookup returns CDR1 SGHRS and CDR2 YFSETQ. The ends were cut back, 0 bases at V and 5 bases at J, with 9 bases in the middle. The length of the CDR3 is 13 residues. This TCR was sampled from an adult with an advanced solid tumor such as melanoma, head and neck, liver or kidney cancer. The chain joins TRBV5-1 to TRBJ2-7; D is possibly TRBD1 (6 bases). Source: CD4+ or CD8+ T cells sorted from blood, taken in a trial of the OX40 agonist ivuxolimab. In DNA, the CDR3 is TGCGCCAGCAGCTTGGGACAGGCAAACGAGCAGTACTTC. It is translated as CASSLGQANEQYF. The entire variable domain, with the rest obtained from reference TRBV5-1 and TRBJ2-7, is as follows: KAGVTQTPRYLIKTRGQQVTLSCSPISGHRSVSWYQQTPGQGLQFLFEYFSETQRNKGNFPGRFSGRQFSNSRSEMNVSTLELGDSALYLCASSLGQANEQYFGPGTRLTVT.